This TCR delta chain was sequenced for a study of gamma-delta chains in newborns, infants, children. Study as a whole: Microbial exposure reportedly drives polyclonal innate γδ T cell expansion after birth.

Points on this clone: TCRdb's listed protein matches a much larger clone and diverges from this DNA's translation at residue 10, likely through a read error; the protein shown comes from the DNA.

The CDR3 loop spans 16 amino acids. V lost 0 bases, J lost 4 bases, and 5 bases stayed unmatched. Germline values: CDR1 GEAIGNYY, CDR2 EKD. TCRdb re-called the reads through CATT. The data show approximately 7,100 delta-chain clones, 2% to 2.5% seen once. Sequenced sample: blood. The chain recombines TRDV2 with TRDJ2; the match to TRDD3 covers 9 bases. This clonotype was obtained from a child who was a newborn, infant or young child, either healthy, febrile or measles-vaccinated (not recorded which). The chain's CDR3 is CACDTWGINSTAQLFF. CDR3 sequence (DNA): TGTGCCTGTGACACCTGGGGGATAAATTCGACAGCACAACTCTTCTTT.